These 2 T cell receptor beta chains were all obtained from the same sample, sequenced in a study of tumor and adjacent non-tumor tissue in lung cancer. This sample's RNA came from whole unsorted tissue. Three rounds of nested PCR, following a modified ARM-PCR protocol, produced the TCRbeta library. Via MiXCR, TCRdb re-called the multiplex PCR reads, giving one row per CDR3 protein. The sample yields under 250,000 distinct CDR3 sequences, 70% to 75% seen once. The sequenced sample was lung tumor tissue. These receptors all come from a man aged 60-69 years with non-small cell lung cancer.

This clonotype appeared many times. The chain is built from TRBV20-1 and TRBJ2-4; no firm D call. The germline V and J ends were trimmed by 4 bases and 1 base, with 11 bases remaining between them. The CDR3 loop spans 14 amino acids. Germline-derived CDR1 and CDR2 are DFQATT and SNEGSKA (reference sequence). The CDR3 here is CSATQAFAKNIQYF. In DNA form, the CDR3 reads TGCAGTGCTACCCAGGCGTTCGCCAAAAACATTCAGTACTTC.

This chain connects TRBV20-1 to TRBJ1-5; 7 nucleotides align to TRBD1. CDR1 and CDR2 (germline): DFQATT, SNEGSKA (reference sequence). Trimming removed 1 base from V and 2 bases from J; junction bases left unmatched: 8. The CDR3 has 16 residues. In nucleotides, the CDR3 is TGCAGTGCTAGAGCTAGGACAGGCCAATGCAATCAGCCCCAGCATTTT. Residues: CSARARTGQCNQPQHF.